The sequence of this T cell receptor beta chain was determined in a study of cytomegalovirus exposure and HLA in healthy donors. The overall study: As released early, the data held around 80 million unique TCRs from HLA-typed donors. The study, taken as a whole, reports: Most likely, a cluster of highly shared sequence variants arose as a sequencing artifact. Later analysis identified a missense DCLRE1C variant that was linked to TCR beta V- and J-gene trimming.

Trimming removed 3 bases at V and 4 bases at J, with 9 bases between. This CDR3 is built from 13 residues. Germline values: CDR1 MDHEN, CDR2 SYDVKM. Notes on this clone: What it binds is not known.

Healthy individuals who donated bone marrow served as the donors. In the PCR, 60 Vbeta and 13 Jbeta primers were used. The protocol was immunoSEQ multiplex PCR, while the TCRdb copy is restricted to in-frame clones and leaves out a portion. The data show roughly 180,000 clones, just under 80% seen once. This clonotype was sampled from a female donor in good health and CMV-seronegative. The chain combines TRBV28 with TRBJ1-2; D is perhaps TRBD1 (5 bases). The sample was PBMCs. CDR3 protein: CASSFSGLYGYTF. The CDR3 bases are TGTGCCAGCAGTTTTTCAGGGCTCTATGGCTACACCTTC.